This entry lists 10 T cell receptor beta chains sequenced from one sample in a study of blood T cell repertoires in COVID-19. Using immunoSEQ multiplex PCR, the repertoire was profiled, and TCRdb retains in-frame clones only, with some absent. The table lists 60,000 to 75,000 clones, 88% of them singletons. Sequenced input: peripheral blood. Receptors originate from a human donor in a cohort sampled during active COVID-19.

This chain connects TRBV5-1 to TRBJ1-1; a weak D match, TRBD1 (5 bases). Germline lookup yields CDR1 SGHRS and CDR2 YFSETQ. The CDR3 has 15 residues. Trimming shortened V by 3 bases and J by 4 bases, and 16 bases separated the two germline ends. Here the CDR3 reads CASSSETTGFTEAFF. The CDR3 nucleotides are TGCGCCAGCAGCTCGGAGACCACAGGTTTCACTGAAGCTTTCTTT.

This CDR3 reads CASSLTSSGSLSDTQYF. DNA for the CDR3: TGTGCCAGCAGCCTTACTTCTAGCGGGAGTCTCTCAGATACGCAGTATTTT. J is TRBJ2-3 and V is TRBV2; 10 bases line up with TRBD2. The CDR3 consists of 17 residues. Per germline, CDR1 SNHLY and CDR2 FYNNEI. V trimming: 6 bases; J trimming: 4 bases; junction bases outside the gene matches: 13.

The chain couples TRBV6-5 to TRBJ2-3; TRBD2 matches at 8 bases. CDR3 length: 14 residues. The trim removed 5 bases at V and 2 bases at J, leaving 3 bases unmatched. CDR1 is MNHEY, CDR2 SVGAGI, per germline. CDR3: CASSPLAVTDTQYF. CDR3 nucleotides: TGTGCCAGCAGTCCACTAGCGGTCACAGATACGCAGTATTTT.

The sample holds a few counts of this clone. The V gene is TRBV30, the J gene TRBJ1-6, with no clear D. The CDR3 is 11 residues long. V gave up 2 bases and J gave up 7 bases, with 3 bases separating them. The germline V gene has CDR1 GTSNPN and CDR2 SVGIG (reference sequence). The CDR3 DNA reads as TGTGCCTGGAGTCAGAATTCACCCCTCCACTTT. Its translation: CAWSQNSPLHF.

This chain joins TRBV18 and TRBJ2-3; perhaps TRBD2 as D (5 bases). There are 16 residues in the CDR3. With 2 bases removed from V and 1 base from J, the gap between germline ends came to 13 bases. Germline CDR1 reads KGHSH; CDR2 reads LQKENI. CDR3 coding DNA: TGTGCCAGCTCACCAGAGGAGCTAGCCCGCACAGATACGCAGTATTTT. This codes for CASSPEELARTDTQYF.

Notes on this clone: Mismatch with germline at one junction end may stem from a read error. The V call is TRBV7-9, the J call TRBJ2-4, with 9 bases lining up with TRBD1. This CDR3 is 15 amino acids long. Germline CDR1 is SEHNR and CDR2 is FQNEAQ (reference sequence). CDR3 sequence reads: CASSLAVGTGLTRDF. The DNA for the CDR3 is TGTGCCAGCAGCTTGGCTGTAGGGACAGGGCTAACCCGGGACTTC.

This chain uses TRBV29-1 with TRBJ2-3; no firm D call. The CDR3 contains 12 residues. V lost 2 bases, J lost 1 base, and 4 bases lay in between. Germline CDR1 SQVTM, CDR2 ANQGSEA. This CDR3 reads CSVEFGTDTQYF. For the CDR3, the DNA is TGCAGCGTTGAATTCGGCACAGATACGCAGTATTTT.

V usage is TRBV4-1 and J usage is TRBJ1-5, with 9 bases aligning to TRBD1. Germline CDR1 is MGHRA and CDR2 is YSYEKL. V was pared by 4 bases and J by 5 bases, with 15 bases of the junction left unmatched. The CDR3 spans 18 residues. CDR3 residues: CASSLWTGAIPLHQPQHF. CDR3 nucleotide sequence: TGCGCCAGCAGCCTGTGGACAGGGGCAATCCCTTTGCATCAGCCCCAGCATTTT.

This clone has only one observation. The chain uses TRBV3-1 (or the pseudogene TRBV3-2) and TRBJ1-1, with 7 bases fitting TRBD1. The germline V gene encodes CDR1 LGHDT and CDR2 YNNKEL (reference sequence). V trimming: 6 bases; J trimming: 1 base; junction bases outside the gene matches: 2. The CDR3 is 13 amino acids. The CDR3 coding sequence is TGTGCCAGCAGACAGGGGCCGAACACTGAAGCTTTCTTT. This translates into CASRQGPNTEAFF.

This chain links TRBV7-6 with TRBJ2-3, with TRBD1 matching over 9 bases. The germline V gene has CDR1 SGHVS and CDR2 FNYEAQ. This CDR3 is built from 14 residues. The J segment lost 3 bases and the V segment lost 5 bases, leaving 3 bases of the junction unmatched. This CDR3 is CASSPGQGTDTQYF. For the CDR3, the DNA is TGTGCCAGCAGCCCAGGACAGGGGACAGATACGCAGTATTTT. Combining the CDR3 with reference TRBV7-6 and TRBJ2-3 gives the whole variable domain GAGVSQSPRYKVTKRGQDVALRCDPISGHVSLYWYRQALGQGPEFLTYFNYEAQQDKSGLPNDRFSAERPEGSISTLTIQRTEQRDSAMYRCASSPGQGTDTQYFGPGTRLTVL.